This T cell receptor beta chain is drawn from a study of CD8+CD57+ T cells in acquired aplastic anemia. Study-wide points: In common between the patients and the controls were some 29 CD8+ CDR3 sequences.

This clonotype was seen repeatedly, ten times or more. Its target is unknown. Germline trimming cut 4 bases from V and 2 bases from J; bases unmatched to any gene: 10. Germline V gives CDR1 PRHDT, CDR2 FYEKMQ (reference sequence). The length of the CDR3 is 17 residues. The TCR beta profiling, which covered VDJ combination and CDR3 sequence, was carried out using genomic DNA as the template. Via MiXCR, TCRdb re-called the reads, giving one row per CDR3 protein. Of around 180,000 distinct CDR3 sequences in the sample, roughly 64% are singletons; the top ten hold 46%. Material for sequencing was sorted CD4+, CD8+, or CD8+CD57+ T cells (not recorded which) from PBMCs. The chain couples TRBV13 to TRBJ2-3; 9 bases align to TRBD2. This receptor was obtained from a human donor with severe aplastic anemia or a healthy control (not recorded which). The CDR3 DNA reads TGTGCCAGCAGCTCAATGCCGGGACTAGCTTTCACAGATACGCAGTATTTT. Protein product: CASSSMPGLAFTDTQYF.